Here is one T cell receptor (beta chain) with its context. TCRdb keeps only in-frame clones here, not all; method: immunoSEQ multiplex PCR. The table has tens of thousands of clones, roughly 80% seen once. The data originate from a study of blood T cell repertoires in COVID-19. Study at large: The analysed material was cDNA or gDNA that came from T cells, B-cell-depleted T cells, or PBMCs.

The trim removed 6 bases at V and 7 bases at J, leaving 5 bases unmatched. The V gene's germline CDR1 is MDHEN and CDR2 SYDVKM. This CDR3 has 13 residues. The V gene is TRBV28, the J gene TRBJ1-4, with TRBD1 matching 7 bases. The specimen sequenced was peripheral blood. This receptor was identified in a man aged 45-65 years with acute or convalescent COVID-19. The CDR3 DNA is TGTGCCAGCAGGAAAGGGGGCTCTGAAAAACTGTTTTTT. This translates into CASRKGGSEKLFF.